Following are 27 T cell receptor beta chains from one sample sequenced in a study of CD8 T cells in ankylosing spondylitis. Via MiXCR, TCRdb re-called the 5' RACE reads, giving one row per CDR3 protein. Here the sample spans approximately 300,000 distinct CDR3 sequences, around 20% being singletons. Specimen: blood, either unsorted or a sorted T cell fraction (not recorded which). These receptors all come from a female donor with ankylosing spondylitis or in good health (not recorded which).

The J gene is TRBJ1-3, the V gene TRBV25-1, with TRBD1 matching 8 bases. The CDR3 consists of 14 residues. V was pared by 8 bases and J by 0 bases, with 3 bases of the junction left unmatched. CDR1 is MGHDK and CDR2 is SYGVNS in the germline V gene. This chain's CDR3 is CASSDRASGNTIYF. The CDR3 nucleotides are TGTGCCAGCTCGGACAGGGCCTCTGGAAACACCATATATTTT.

The V and J genes are TRBV28 and TRBJ2-1; 7 bases line up with TRBD2. Trimming cost V 6 bases and J 11 bases; bases outside gene matches: 16. The CDR3 has 15 amino acids. Germline loops: CDR1 MDHEN, CDR2 SYDVKM. The CDR3 DNA reads as TGTGCCAGCAGCCTCCGGGAGGCCCGAAATACAAAGCAGTTCTTC. Residues: CASSLREARNTKQFF.

This clonotype turned up a few times. The V and J genes are TRBV6-2 or TRBV6-3 and TRBJ2-2; possible D gene TRBD1, 5 bases. From germline, CDR1 is MNHEY and CDR2 SVGEGT. The CDR3 has 14 residues. V was trimmed by 4 bases and J by 0 bases, leaving 6 bases between them. CDR3 sequence: CASSWGANTGELFF. DNA for the CDR3: TGTGCCAGCAGTTGGGGCGCGAACACCGGGGAGCTGTTTTTT.

This clonotype appeared a few times. The chain employs TRBV10-3 and TRBJ2-7, with 7 bases matching TRBD2. Germline values: CDR1 ENHRY, CDR2 SYGVKD. The trim removed 4 bases at V and 0 bases at J, leaving 3 bases unmatched. This CDR3 is built from 14 residues. The CDR3 loop reads CAISVAGYSYEQYF. In DNA form, the CDR3 reads TGTGCCATCAGTGTAGCGGGCTACTCCTACGAGCAGTACTTC.

This chain connects TRBV30 to TRBJ2-5, with 7 bases identical to TRBD2. Germline V gives CDR1 GTSNPN, CDR2 SVGIG (reference sequence). The CDR3 consists of 14 residues. V lost 0 bases, J lost 5 bases, and 6 bases stayed unmatched. The CDR3 sequence: CAWSVGGTMETQYF. The CDR3 nucleotides are TGTGCCTGGAGTGTCGGAGGGACTATGGAGACCCAGTACTTC.

This chain uses TRBV3-1 with TRBJ2-3; no clear D. This CDR3 has 16 residues. The ends were cut back, 0 bases at V and 4 bases at J, with 14 bases in the middle. Germline assignment: CDR1 LGHDT and CDR2 YNNKEL (reference sequence). CDR3 sequence reads: CASSQDGPSVADTQYF. The DNA for the CDR3 is TGTGCCAGCAGCCAAGACGGACCCTCGGTGGCAGATACGCAGTATTTT.

This chain links TRBV6-1 with TRBJ1-4; 8 nucleotides align to TRBD1. The germline CDR1 and CDR2 sequences are MNHNS and SASEGT. V trimming: 6 bases; J trimming: 8 bases; junction bases outside the gene matches: 11. This CDR3 region has 15 residues. CDR3 region: CASRQSGTGNEKLFF. The CDR3 bases are TGTGCCAGCAGACAATCCGGGACAGGAAACGAAAAACTGTTTTTT.

This clonotype was detected a few times. The genes are TRBV4-2 and TRBJ2-1; no clear D. The CDR3 loop spans 15 amino acids. The V and J ends lost 0 bases and 2 bases respectively, with 8 bases between them. Germline-derived CDR1 and CDR2 are LGHNA and YNFKEQ. Here the CDR3 DNA reads TGTGCCAGCAGCCAAGATCTGGCTACCTACAATGAGCAGTTCTTC. It codes for CASSQDLATYNEQFF.

The rearrangement links TRBV18 to TRBJ2-6; D remains unclear. Germline lookup yields CDR1 KGHSH and CDR2 LQKENI. This CDR3 region has 15 residues. The V end lost 3 bases, the J end lost 0 bases, and 6 bases lay between the germline ends. As DNA, the CDR3 is TGTGCCAGCTCACCGGCGATCTCTGGGGCCAACGTCCTGACTTTC. The encoded protein is CASSPAISGANVLTF.

This clonotype was seen a few times. This sequence joins TRBV20-1 and TRBJ2-1, with 7 nucleotides matching TRBD2. CDR3 length: 14 residues. Germline CDR1 reads DFQATT; CDR2 reads SNEGSKA (reference sequence). This CDR3 is CSALWRGINNEQFF. DNA for the CDR3: TGCAGCGCCCTCTGGCGGGGGATTAACAATGAGCAGTTCTTC.

This clonotype was found a few times. The chain employs TRBV4-3 and TRBJ2-1, with D unclear. This CDR3 comprises 15 residues. The V and J ends lost 0 bases and 6 bases respectively, with 12 bases between them. Germline loops: CDR1 LGHNA, CDR2 YSLEER. CDR3 protein: CASSQDPWAFNEQFF. CDR3 nucleotide sequence: TGCGCCAGCAGCCAAGATCCGTGGGCTTTCAATGAGCAGTTCTTC.

The chain couples TRBV20-1 to TRBJ2-5; D tentatively reads TRBD1 or TRBD2 (5 bases each). Germline CDR1 reads DFQATT; CDR2 reads SNEGSKA (reference sequence). The V end was cut by 8 bases, the J end by 4 bases, with 11 bases between. CDR3 size: 11 residues. CDR3 residues: CSSEGRETQYF. DNA of the CDR3: TGCAGTTCTGAGGGACGAGAGACCCAGTACTTC.

CDR3 sequence (DNA): TGTGCCAGCAGTCAGAGCGGAGGGGAGTACAATGAGCAGTTCTTC. This encodes CASSQSGGEYNEQFF. The chain links TRBV6-4 to TRBJ2-1; D is perhaps TRBD2 (6 bases). The V gene's germline CDR1 is MRHNA and CDR2 SNTAGT. V was shortened by 5 bases and J by 4 bases, with 15 bases between the two germline ends. The CDR3 has 15 residues.

The rearrangement joins TRBV11-2 to TRBJ1-1; D is unclear. Between the trimmed V and J ends, which lost 1 base and 8 bases, there was a span of 11 bases. Germline CDR1 SGHAT, CDR2 FQNNGV. This CDR3 has 13 amino acids. The CDR3 sequence: CASSLGYSGEAFF. In nucleotides, the CDR3 is TGTGCCAGCAGCTTAGGGTACTCCGGCGAAGCTTTCTTT. The full variable domain, with the rest looked up from reference TRBV11-2 and TRBJ1-1, is EAGVAQSPRYKIIEKRQSVAFWCNPISGHATLYWYQQILGQGPKLLIQFQNNGVVDDSQLPKDRFSAERLKGVDSTLKIQPAKLEDSAVYLCASSLGYSGEAFFGQGTRLTVV.

This chain uses TRBV7-2 with TRBJ2-1, with unresolved D. The ends were cut back, 2 bases at V and 4 bases at J, with 18 bases in the middle. Germline CDR1 is SGHTA and CDR2 is FQGNSA. This CDR3 comprises 17 residues. The CDR3 coding sequence is TGTGCCAGCAGCTTAAACCCCTACGTCGGGCAGTACAATGAGCAGTTCTTC. This encodes CASSLNPYVGQYNEQFF.

The V gene is TRBV12-3 or TRBV12-4, the J gene TRBJ1-1; D is ambiguous. The CDR3 is 13 residues long. V was shortened by 6 bases and J by 4 bases, with 12 bases between the two germline ends. The CDR3 nucleotides read TGTGCCAGCAGGGGTCTCTTGAGCACTGAAGCTTTCTTT. Translated, it gives CASRGLLSTEAFF.

This clonotype has just a few counts. The V and J genes are TRBV11-1 and TRBJ2-1; 15 nucleotides line up with TRBD2. This CDR3 region has 20 residues. The ends lost 4 bases at V and 3 bases at J; junction bases unmatched: 13. Germline CDR1 is SGHAT and CDR2 is FQDESV (reference sequence). The CDR3: CASSSPTSGLAGGLYNEQFF. CDR3 nucleotide sequence: TGTGCCAGCAGCTCACCCACCTCGGGACTAGCGGGAGGACTCTACAATGAGCAGTTCTTC.

V is TRBV20-1 and J is TRBJ2-3; D uncertain. V gave up 3 bases and J gave up 1 base, with 8 bases separating them. This CDR3 spans 13 amino acids. Germline assignment: CDR1 DFQATT and CDR2 SNEGSKA (reference sequence). In nucleotides, the CDR3 is TGCAGTGCTAGTTTACCGGGCACAGATACGCAGTATTTT. Protein sequence: CSASLPGTDTQYF.

The chain uses TRBV2 and TRBJ2-7, with 8 bases matching TRBD1. Trimming took 11 bases from V and 7 from J; bases not matched to a gene: 7. The CDR3 totals 11 residues. Germline CDR1 is SNHLY and CDR2 is FYNNEI. CDR3 protein: CACQGAREQYF. The CDR3 region has the DNA TGTGCCTGCCAGGGGGCGCGTGAGCAGTACTTC.

The chain uses TRBV20-1 and TRBJ1-1; D uncertain. The CDR3 extends over 10 amino acids. Germline lookup yields CDR1 DFQATT and CDR2 SNEGSKA (reference sequence). With 4 bases removed from V and 6 bases from J, the gap between germline ends came to 6 bases. The CDR3 loop reads CSATTAEAFF. The CDR3 DNA is TGCAGTGCTACTACGGCTGAAGCTTTCTTT.

This clonotype was found a few times. The chain employs TRBV4-3 and TRBJ2-2; D gene uncertain. Trimming removed 1 base from V and 8 bases from J, with 5 bases in between. Germline V gene data show CDR1 as LGHNA and CDR2 as YSLEER. The CDR3 sequence is 12 residues long. The chain's CDR3 is CASSQVMGELFF. As DNA, the CDR3 is TGCGCCAGCAGCCAAGTTATGGGGGAGCTGTTTTTT.

The chain joins TRBV7-6 to TRBJ1-1; the match to TRBD1 covers 7 bases. The junction had 4 bases not matched to a gene; V was cut back by 0 bases and J by 6 bases. The CDR3 runs to 14 residues. Looked up from germline, CDR1 is SGHVS and CDR2 is FNYEAQ. DNA of the CDR3: TGTGCCAGCAGCTTAGCGCCCAGGGGGGCTGAAGCTTTCTTT. Its translation is CASSLAPRGAEAFF.

The chain couples TRBV6-1 to TRBJ2-1; TRBD2 is a possible D gene (6 bases). V dropped 6 bases and J dropped 4 bases, with 13 bases sitting between them. The germline V gene encodes CDR1 MNHNS and CDR2 SASEGT. CDR3 length: 14 amino acids. The CDR3 DNA is TGTGCCAGCAGGCCGGGACTGGGATACAATGAGCAGTTCTTC. Translation: CASRPGLGYNEQFF.

DNA of the CDR3: TGTGCCAGCAGATCCCAGGGGGCGTTGGGCTATGGCTACACCTTC. Its translation: CASRSQGALGYGYTF. The V call is TRBV6-1, the J call TRBJ1-2, with TRBD1 matching 8 bases. Germline assignment: CDR1 MNHNS and CDR2 SASEGT. This CDR3 spans 15 amino acids. With 6 bases clipped from V and 4 bases from J, the junction kept 10 bases outside the gene matches.

This clonotype was detected many times. This rearrangement joins TRBV11-1 to TRBJ2-1; unclear D gene. Trimming cost V 3 bases and J 2 bases, with 17 bases left between them. The CDR3 is 17 amino acids. Germline V gives CDR1 SGHAT, CDR2 FQDESV (reference sequence). In DNA, the CDR3 is TGTGCCAGCAGCTTCGAAAGCACCGCTATACCCTACAATGAGCAGTTCTTC. Encoded protein: CASSFESTAIPYNEQFF.

The rearrangement links TRBV20-1 to TRBJ1-1; D is perhaps TRBD1 (5 bases). The CDR3 consists of 14 residues. Germline CDR1 is DFQATT and CDR2 is SNEGSKA (reference sequence). The ends were cut back, 5 bases at V and 1 base at J, with 14 bases in the middle. The CDR3 region has the DNA TGCAGTGCTTCCCGACAGATTTCGAACACTGAAGCTTTCTTT. It encodes CSASRQISNTEAFF.

In its sample, this clonotype was seen a few times. V is TRBV18 and J is TRBJ1-1; D may be TRBD1 (6 bases). The germline V gene has CDR1 KGHSH and CDR2 LQKENI. The CDR3 has 15 residues. The V gene lost 1 base and the J gene lost 5 bases, with 14 bases spanning the gap. For the CDR3, the DNA is TGTGCCAGCTCACCACGGGGGCAGAAGGGGACTGAAGCTTTCTTT. Translated, it gives CASSPRGQKGTEAFF. The entire variable domain, with the rest obtained from reference TRBV18 and TRBJ1-1, is as follows: NAGVMQNPRHLVRRRGQEARLRCSPMKGHSHVYWYRQLPEEGLKFMVYLQKENIIDESGMPKERFSAEFPKEGPSILRIQQVVRGDSAAYFCASSPRGQKGTEAFFGQGTRLTVV.